This T cell receptor (beta chain) derives from a study of cytomegalovirus exposure and HLA in healthy donors. Whole-study findings and limits: Researchers reported in a later analysis that a missense DCLRE1C variant was tied to TCR beta V- and J-gene trimming.

Concerning this clone itself: Its specificity is unknown. The sample carries other DNA sequences with the same CDR3.

CDR1 is SEHNR and CDR2 is FQNEAQ in the germline V gene (reference sequence). The CDR3 covers 14 residues. V was cut by 1 base and J by 4 bases, with 10 bases left in between. The PCR was carried out with 60 Vbeta primers and 13 Jbeta primers. The method was immunoSEQ multiplex PCR; TCRdb's version includes in-frame clones alone and lacks a portion of them. The table lists under 250,000 clones, less than 85% of them singletons, with 0.6% to 0.7% in the top ten. The receptor comes from a man between 18 and 29 years old in good health and CMV-seronegative. V is TRBV7-9 and J is TRBJ1-1, with D possibly matching TRBD1 (6 bases). Sequenced: PBMCs. The CDR3 reads CASSLETGGTEAFF. Written as DNA, the CDR3 is TGTGCCAGCAGCTTAGAGACAGGAGGCACTGAAGCTTTCTTT. Combining the CDR3 with reference TRBV7-9 and TRBJ1-1 gives the whole variable domain DTGVSQNPRHKITKRGQNVTFRCDPISEHNRLYWYRQTLGQGPEFLTYFQNEAQLEKSRLLSDRFSAERPKGSFSTLEIQRTEQGDSAMYLCASSLETGGTEAFFGQGTRLTVV.